This is a list of T cell receptor beta chains from one sample in a study of blood T cell repertoires in COVID-19. Produced via immunoSEQ multiplex PCR; TCRdb's table is partial and in-frame only. Of 300,000 or so clones listed, around nine tenths were seen once; the top ten hold 0.95% to 1.3%. The material sequenced was PBMCs or T cells enriched from blood (not recorded which). These receptors all come from a woman aged 25 to 45 who had recovered from COVID-19. Both conserved end residues are trimmed from each CDR3. The order of the fields is V gene, clone size, CDR3 protein. Expanded clones get a size class; other rows say once, few or many, or leave the size out.

TRBV4-1 NA ASSQETGIQETQY
TRBV7-9 NA ASSLSGTGGSSGNTIY
TRBV15 NA ATSRQAQETQY
TRBV5-6 NA ASSLNRVSSGANVLT
TRBV15 NA ATSRAGDPEQF
TRBV24-1 NA ATSDKRELRETQY
TRBV28 NA ASTITQGATEAF
TRBV11-2 NA ASSSPGGWTYNEQF
TRBV28 NA ASSRDRRNYGYT
TRBV6-2/TRBV6-3 NA ASSSLAGITDTQY
TRBV6-5 NA ASRLVPADTQY
TRBV19 NA ASRLGEKLF
TRBV4-3 NA ASSQDLGGGYEQY
TRBV18 once ASSPQVDRATEAF
TRBV11-2 NA ASSQIGQSSYNSPLH
TRBV24-1 NA ATSDQNEQF
TRBV2 few ASNRQGTSEKLF
TRBV30 NA AWSVLSSSEAF
TRBV4-1 NA ASSQEQGPFYEQY
TRBV5-4 NA ASSLEREGHEQF
TRBV4-2 NA ASSPGLVADTQY
TRBV19 NA ASSKGQFLKTQY
TRBV19 NA ASSPDRATSPLH
TRBV5-1 NA ASRIAGVRTDTQY
TRBV30 NA AWRTGQGYT
TRBV5-1 NA ASSLLGLNQETQY
TRBV4-2 once ASSQDQGTGYSPLH
TRBV28 NA ASSLVGVGQY
TRBV18 NA ASSPRTGPNQPQH
TRBV5-6 NA ASSLQGGTEAF
TRBV5-1 NA ASSLLASGTSREQF